This TCR beta chain was observed in a study of shared clonotypes between healthy human individuals. Germline V gene sequence: CDR1 LGHNA, CDR2 YNFKEQ. Deletions cut 0 bases from V and 1 base from J, with 9 bases between. The CDR3 totals 15 residues. It was across several immunoSEQ plates that each subset's genomic DNA was evenly split. Libraries were prepared by immunoSEQ multiplex PCR; TCRdb keeps only in-frame clonotypes and omits some of them. The sample lists over a million clones; about 84% were seen once. The genes are TRBV4-2 and TRBJ1-1; D is undetermined. The receptor was derived from a man between 18 and 29 years old in good health. Some clones in this sample may be carry-over from other donors' samples. Sequences were obtained from memory CD4+ T cells from PBMCs. Subset in this sample: CD45RA-negative fraction. The CDR3 DNA follows: TGTGCCAGCAGCCAAGATATGGCAGGGAACACTGAAGCTTTCTTT. Translated, it gives CASSQDMAGNTEAFF.